This T cell receptor (beta chain) came from a study of T cell clones after liver transplantation. At the level of the study: Three of eight recipients were HCV-positive; others had non-autoimmune, non-viral indications. At least one year of complete immunosuppression withdrawal without enzymes over twice normal defined tolerance.

This CDR3 contains 12 residues. Germline-derived CDR1 and CDR2 are MDHEN and SYDVKM. Trimming cost V 5 bases and J 5 bases, with 10 bases left between them. Unstimulated PBMCs were sorted into CD3+CD4+ and CD3+CD8+ populations. This clone has a handful of counts. The repertoire was sequenced with immunoSEQ multiplex PCR; TCRdb's copy has only in-frame clones and lacks some. Of tens of thousands of clones in the sample, more than 70% were seen once. The sample was CD4+ T cells from blood, taken at the 22-month timepoint. The origin of this receptor is a human patient who received a liver transplant. Some T cells may originate from the graft donor. The chain uses TRBV28 and TRBJ2-7; the D gene is possibly TRBD1 (5 bases). The chain's CDR3 is CASSLQQDEQYF. In DNA form, the CDR3 reads TGTGCCAGCAGTCTCCAACAGGACGAGCAGTACTTC.